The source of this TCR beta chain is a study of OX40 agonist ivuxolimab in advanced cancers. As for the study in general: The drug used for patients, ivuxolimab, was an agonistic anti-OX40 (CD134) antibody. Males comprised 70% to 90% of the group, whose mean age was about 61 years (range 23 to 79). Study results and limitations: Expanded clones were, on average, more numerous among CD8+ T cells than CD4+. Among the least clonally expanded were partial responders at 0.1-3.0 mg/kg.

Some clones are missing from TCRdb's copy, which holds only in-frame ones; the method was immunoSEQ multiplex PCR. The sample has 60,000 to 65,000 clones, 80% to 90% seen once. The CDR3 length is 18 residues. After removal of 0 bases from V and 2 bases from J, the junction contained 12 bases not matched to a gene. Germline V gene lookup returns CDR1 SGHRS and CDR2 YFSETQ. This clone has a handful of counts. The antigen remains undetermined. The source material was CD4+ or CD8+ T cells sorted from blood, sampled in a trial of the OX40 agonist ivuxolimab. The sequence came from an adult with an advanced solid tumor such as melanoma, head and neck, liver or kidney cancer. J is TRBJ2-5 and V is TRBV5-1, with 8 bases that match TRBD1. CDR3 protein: CASSLGVRQGTLQETQYF. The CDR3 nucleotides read TGCGCCAGCAGCTTGGGGGTCCGACAGGGGACCTTACAAGAGACCCAGTACTTC.